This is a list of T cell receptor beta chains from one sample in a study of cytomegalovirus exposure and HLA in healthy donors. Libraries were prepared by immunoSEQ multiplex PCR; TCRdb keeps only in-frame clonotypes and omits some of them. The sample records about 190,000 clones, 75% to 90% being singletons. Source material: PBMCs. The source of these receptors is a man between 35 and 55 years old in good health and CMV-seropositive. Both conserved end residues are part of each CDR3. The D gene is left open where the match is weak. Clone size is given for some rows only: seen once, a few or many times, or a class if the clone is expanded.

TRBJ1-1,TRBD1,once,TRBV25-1,TGTGCCAGCAGTAGGGACAGGGCGTTCGACACTGAAGCTTTCTTT,CASSRDRAFDTEAFF
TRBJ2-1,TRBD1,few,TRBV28,TGTGCCAGCAGTTTATTCGGGACAGGGTTGCATGAGCAGTTCTTC,CASSLFGTGLHEQFF
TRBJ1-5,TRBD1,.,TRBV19,TGTGCCAGGCCACAGGGGGGCAATCAGCCCCAGCATTTT,CARPQGGNQPQHF
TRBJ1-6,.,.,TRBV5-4,TGTGCCAGCAGCTTTCGTGATAATTCACCCCTCCACTTT,CASSFRDNSPLHF
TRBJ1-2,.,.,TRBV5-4,TGTGCCAGCCTTCGTCTGGGGGGGGCAAGGTATGGCTACACCTTC,CASLRLGGARYGYTF
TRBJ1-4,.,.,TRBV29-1,TGCAGCGTTGAAGATCATAAGGAGGGAAAACTGTTTTTT,CSVEDHKEGKLFF
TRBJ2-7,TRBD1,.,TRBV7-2,TGTGCCAGCAGCCAGGGACAGGGGGGCAACGAGCAGTACTTC,CASSQGQGGNEQYF
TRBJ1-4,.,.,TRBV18,TGTGCCAGCTCACGGCAAACGGACAGAACTGAAAAACTGTTTTTT,CASSRQTDRTEKLFF
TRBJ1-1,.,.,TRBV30,TGTGCCTGGTCACAGTTGAACACTGAAGCTTTCTTT,CAWSQLNTEAFF
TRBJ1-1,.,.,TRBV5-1,TGCGCCAGCAGCTTGGGGTCCGGGAACACTGAAGCTTTCTTT,CASSLGSGNTEAFF
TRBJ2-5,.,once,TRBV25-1,TGTGCCAGCAGTGATGTGGGGGGTAGATACCAAGAGACCCAGTACTTC,CASSDVGGRYQETQYF
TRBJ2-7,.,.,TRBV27,TGTGCCAGCAGTTATTCGGGGTTATCCTACGAGCAGTACTTC,CASSYSGLSYEQYF
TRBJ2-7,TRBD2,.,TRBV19,TGTGCCAGTAGTGGTTCGCTAGCGGGGGTCCTCCACGAGCAGTACTTC,CASSGSLAGVLHEQYF
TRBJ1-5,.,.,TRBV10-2,TGCGCCAGCAGTGAGTCGACAGGTAATCAGCCCCAGCATTTT,CASSESTGNQPQHF
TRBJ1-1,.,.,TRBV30,TGTGCCTGGAAACTGGGCGCGAACACTGAAGCTTTCTTT,CAWKLGANTEAFF
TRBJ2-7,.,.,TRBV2,TGTGCCAGCAGTGAAGCGCTTAGTACCCCCTACGAGCAGTACTTC,CASSEALSTPYEQYF
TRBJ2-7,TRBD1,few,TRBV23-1,TGCGCCAGCAGTCAATGCCGTAGACAGGGGGCAAACGAGCAGTACTTC,CASSQCRRQGANEQYF
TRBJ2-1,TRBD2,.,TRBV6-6,TGTGCCGTTGGAGCGGGGGGTGATCAGTTCTTC,CAVGAGGDQFF
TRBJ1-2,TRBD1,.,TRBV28,TGTGCCAGCAGGCCGGACAGGGGGCGAGGTGGCTACACCTTC,CASRPDRGRGGYTF
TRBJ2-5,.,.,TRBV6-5,TGTGCCAGCAGTTACTCGTTCCAGAGAGGAGAGACCCAGTACTTC,CASSYSFQRGETQYF
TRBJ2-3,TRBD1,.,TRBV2,TGTGCCAGCAGTGACCGGACAGGGCCCAACACAGATACGCAGTATTTT,CASSDRTGPNTDTQYF
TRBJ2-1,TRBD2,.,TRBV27,TGTGCCAGCAGTTTAAGTCCAGCGGGGTTTTACAATGAGCAGTTCTTC,CASSLSPAGFYNEQFF
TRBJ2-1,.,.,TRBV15,TGTGCCACCAGCAAAGCCTCCTACAATGAGCAGTTCTTC,CATSKASYNEQFF
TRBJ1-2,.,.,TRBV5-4,TGTGCCAGCAGCTTGGAACCCGGCAGGGAGGGAAATGGCTACACCTTC,CASSLEPGREGNGYTF
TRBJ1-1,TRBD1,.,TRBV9,TGTGCCAGCAGCACCCCGAGGGGACAGGGGGCCGAGGGTGAAGCTTTCTTT,CASSTPRGQGAEGEAFF
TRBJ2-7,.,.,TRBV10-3,TGTGCCATCAGTGTCCCAGGGGCCTACGAGCAGTACTTC,CAISVPGAYEQYF
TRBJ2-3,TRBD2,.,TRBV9,TGTGCCAGCAGCGTAGGAGGCAGCGGGGGTGGGGATACGCAGTATTTT,CASSVGGSGGGDTQYF
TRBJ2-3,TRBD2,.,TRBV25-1,TGTGCCAGCGGAAAGCGGGGGGGTCAAGATACGCAGTATTTT,CASGKRGGQDTQYF